This T cell receptor (beta chain) emerged from a study of blood T cell repertoires in COVID-19. Turning to the study itself: The samples span acute and convalescent COVID-19 from the United States, Italy and Spain. PBMCs, B-cell-depleted T cells, or T cells provided the cDNA or gDNA that made up the material.

V gave up 4 bases and J gave up 2 bases; unmatched junction bases: 12. Germline V gene data show CDR1 as SGHNT and CDR2 as YYREEE (reference sequence). The CDR3 has 17 amino acids. Those enrolled, adults aged roughly 18 to 95 years, came from 24 US areas. Donors in Cohort 3 who had recovered were those with two negative PCRs, healthcare professional clearance, or resolution of their symptoms. Sequencing used immunoSEQ multiplex PCR; TCRdb keeps in-frame clones, though not all of them. The table includes a few hundred thousand clones, roughly 87% detected once. This clone was detected only once. This chain uses TRBV5-4 with TRBJ2-3, with 8 bases matching TRBD2. This TCR was sampled from a woman between 18 and 29 years old who had recovered from COVID-19. The sequencing sample was made of PBMCs or T cells enriched from blood (not recorded which). Written as DNA, the CDR3 is TGTGCCAGCAGCGAGGGGGGGGTAGCGGGGACCACAGATACGCAGTATTTT. Translated: CASSEGGVAGTTDTQYF.